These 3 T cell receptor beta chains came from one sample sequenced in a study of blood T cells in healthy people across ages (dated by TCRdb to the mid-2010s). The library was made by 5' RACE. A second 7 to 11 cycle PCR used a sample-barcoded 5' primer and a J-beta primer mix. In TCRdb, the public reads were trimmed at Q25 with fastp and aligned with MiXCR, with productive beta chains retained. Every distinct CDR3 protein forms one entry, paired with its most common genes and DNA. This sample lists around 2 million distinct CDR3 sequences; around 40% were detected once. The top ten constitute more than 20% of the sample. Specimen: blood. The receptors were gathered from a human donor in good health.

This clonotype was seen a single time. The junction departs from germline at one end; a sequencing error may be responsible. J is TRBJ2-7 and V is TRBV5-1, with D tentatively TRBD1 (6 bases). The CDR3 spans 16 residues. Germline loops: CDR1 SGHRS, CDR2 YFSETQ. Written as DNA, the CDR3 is TGCGCCAGCAGCTTGGGCCCGGGACAAAGCTCCTACGGGCAGTACTTC. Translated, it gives CASSLGPGQSSYGQYF.

CDR3 sequence: CASSPIFSGSSYNEQFF. The DNA of the CDR3 is TGCGCCAGCAGTCCTATATTTAGCGGCAGCTCCTACAATGAGCAGTTCTTC. V gene TRBV4-1 combines with J gene TRBJ2-1, with D tentatively TRBD2 (6 bases). This CDR3 comprises 17 residues. Germline-derived CDR1 and CDR2 are MGHRA and YSYEKL. Deletions cut 6 bases from V and 0 bases from J, with 18 bases between.

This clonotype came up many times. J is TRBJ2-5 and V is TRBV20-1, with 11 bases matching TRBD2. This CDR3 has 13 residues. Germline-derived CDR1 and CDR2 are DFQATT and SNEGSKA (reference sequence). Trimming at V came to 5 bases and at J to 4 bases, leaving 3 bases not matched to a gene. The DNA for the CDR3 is TGCAGTGCTCTTAGCGGGGGGGCAGAGACCCAGTACTTC. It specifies CSALSGGAETQYF.